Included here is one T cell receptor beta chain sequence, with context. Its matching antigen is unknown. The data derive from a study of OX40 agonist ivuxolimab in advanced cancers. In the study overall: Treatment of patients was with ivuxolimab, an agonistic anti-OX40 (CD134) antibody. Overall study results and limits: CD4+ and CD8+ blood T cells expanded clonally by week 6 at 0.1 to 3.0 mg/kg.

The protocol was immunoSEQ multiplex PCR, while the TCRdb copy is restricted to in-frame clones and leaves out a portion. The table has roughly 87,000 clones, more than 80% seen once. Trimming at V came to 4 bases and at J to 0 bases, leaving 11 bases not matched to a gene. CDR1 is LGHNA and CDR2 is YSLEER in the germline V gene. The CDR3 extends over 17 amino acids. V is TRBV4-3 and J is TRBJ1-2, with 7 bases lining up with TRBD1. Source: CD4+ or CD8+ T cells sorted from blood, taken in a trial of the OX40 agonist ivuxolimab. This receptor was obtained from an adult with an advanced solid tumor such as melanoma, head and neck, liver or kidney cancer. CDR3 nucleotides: TGCGCCAGCAGCCCTTGGACAGGTGATCTAGCTAACTATGGCTACACCTTC. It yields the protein CASSPWTGDLANYGYTF.